This TCR beta chain was identified in a study of cytomegalovirus exposure and HLA in healthy donors. Primers included in the PCR were 60 Vbeta and 13 Jbeta primers. Using immunoSEQ multiplex PCR, the repertoire was profiled, and TCRdb retains in-frame clones only, with some absent. The data contain some 220,000 clones, around 78% of them seen just once; the ten biggest clones take up 0.45% to 0.5%. A single count supports this clone. The sequence came from a boy younger than 18 in good health and CMV-seronegative. Sequencing was carried out using PBMCs.

The CDR3: CASTKINGRREGLTQYF. CDR3 bases: TGTGCCAGCACCAAAATAAACGGGCGGCGGGAGGGCCTCACCCAGTACTTC. The chain couples TRBV9 to TRBJ2-5; 9 bases line up with TRBD2. Germline CDR1 SGDLS, CDR2 YYNGEE. V was clipped by 6 bases and J by 8 bases; unmatched bases: 20. This CDR3 comprises 17 residues.